The 16 T cell receptor beta chains given below trace back to one sample, sequenced in a study of T cell responses to AZD1222 COVID-19 vaccine. Method: immunoSEQ multiplex PCR; TCRdb's copy keeps in-frame clones and lacks some. This sample has roughly 120,000 clones, with around 93% found just once. Source: peripheral blood, taken 28 days after the second AZD1222 dose. These receptors came from an adult who received the AZD1222 COVID-19 vaccine.

The chain has TRBV4-3 and TRBJ2-2; weak D call: TRBD1 (5 bases). This CDR3 is built from 16 residues. Per the germline V gene, CDR1 is LGHNA and CDR2 is YSLEER. Trimming shortened V by 0 bases and J by 6 bases, and 14 bases separated the two germline ends. For the CDR3, the DNA is TGCGCCAGCAGCCAAGATTCGGGCAGGGCTCCCGGGGAGCTGTTTTTT. Its protein product is CASSQDSGRAPGELFF.

This chain joins TRBV27 and TRBJ2-6, with D possibly matching TRBD1 (6 bases). Germline V gene sequence: CDR1 MNHEY, CDR2 SMNVEV (reference sequence). The V end lost 3 bases, the J end lost 1 base, and 13 bases lay between the germline ends. The CDR3 runs to 17 residues. DNA of the CDR3: TGTGCCAGCAGTTTCGGCCAGGGGTTTTCTGGGGCCAACGTCCTGACTTTC. Translation gives CASSFGQGFSGANVLTF.

The V call is TRBV5-1, the J call TRBJ2-3; possibly TRBD2 for D (6 bases). Trimming removed 4 bases at V and 3 bases at J, with 18 bases between. The CDR3 sequence is 16 residues long. Germline values: CDR1 SGHRS, CDR2 YFSETQ. The CDR3 DNA reads TGCGCCAGCAGCGAAACGGGACTTAGAGAAACAGATACGCAGTATTTT. Amino acid sequence: CASSETGLRETDTQYF.

With respect to this clone: Other DNA sequences in this specimen translate into the identical CDR3. The chain links TRBV7-9 to TRBJ1-6, with a possible D match to TRBD1 (6 bases). Trimming took 1 base from V and 10 from J, leaving 8 bases between them. The CDR3 is 13 amino acids. Germline CDR1 and CDR2: SEHNR and FQNEAQ (reference sequence). The CDR3 DNA is TGTGCCAGCAGCTTAGTGAGGGGGTCACCCCTCCACTTT. Translating it yields CASSLVRGSPLHF.

This clone was seen a single time. This chain links TRBV25-1 with TRBJ1-6; D is unclear. There are 12 residues in the CDR3. Trimming shortened V by 7 bases and J by 8 bases, and 9 bases separated the two germline ends. Germline CDR1 is MGHDK and CDR2 is SYGVNS. The chain's CDR3 is CASNDRYSPLHF. DNA of the CDR3: TGTGCCAGCAACGACCGGTATTCACCCCTCCACTTT.

The chain links TRBV19 to TRBJ1-3; D remains ambiguous. Germline CDR1 LNHDA, CDR2 SQIVND (reference sequence). This CDR3 region has 15 residues. Trimming took 8 bases from V and 3 from J, leaving 17 bases between them. CDR3 DNA: TGTGCCAGTGGGAAGGTAGATCGGTATGGAAACACCATATATTTT. Translating gives CASGKVDRYGNTIYF.

This clone was observed a handful of times. V gene TRBV28 combines with J gene TRBJ2-5; 10 bases map to TRBD2. V was pared by 5 bases and J by 4 bases, with 7 bases of the junction left unmatched. CDR1 is MDHEN, CDR2 SYDVKM, per germline. The CDR3 contains 15 residues. As DNA, the CDR3 is TGTGCCAGCAGTCAAAGCGGGAGGGCCCCAGAGACCCAGTACTTC. As protein: CASSQSGRAPETQYF.

On this clone itself: One end of the junction does not line up with germline, which may come from a read error. The chain combines TRBV29-1 with TRBJ1-2; D is possibly TRBD1 (5 bases). CDR3 length equals 11 residues. CDR1 is SQVTM and CDR2 is ANQGSEA in the germline V gene. CDR3 DNA sequence: TGCAGCGCCGAAACGTATGGGACCCGGGTTTTC. Amino acid sequence: CSAETYGTRVF.

The genes are TRBV6-5 and TRBJ1-2; perhaps TRBD1 as D (5 bases). The V gene lost 4 bases and the J gene lost 0 bases, with 12 bases spanning the gap. The CDR3 is 15 amino acids. Germline V gene lookup returns CDR1 MNHEY and CDR2 SVGAGI. The CDR3 here is CASSFQGRTNYGYTF. The CDR3 DNA follows: TGTGCCAGCAGTTTTCAGGGCCGAACTAACTATGGCTACACCTTC.

The chain joins TRBV18 to TRBJ2-4, with TRBD1 matching 7 bases. Germline CDR1 is KGHSH and CDR2 is LQKENI. With V trimmed by 0 bases and J by 7 bases, 3 bases remained unmatched. This CDR3 has 14 residues. DNA for the CDR3: TGTGCCAGCTCACCACCGACAGGGATTAACATTCAGTACTTC. Its protein is CASSPPTGINIQYF.

With respect to this clone: An end of the junction differs from the germline gene, which may be a read error. The chain recombines TRBV4-1 with TRBJ1-2, with D possibly TRBD1 on 6 matching bases. Germline values: CDR1 MGHRA, CDR2 YSYEKL. The CDR3 loop spans 18 amino acids. The CDR3: CAGSQETGAFPANYGYTF. For the CDR3, the DNA is TGCGCCGGCAGCCAGGAGACAGGAGCATTTCCAGCTAACTATGGCTACACCTTC.

This clone was detected only once. The rearrangement uses TRBV6-5 and TRBJ2-7; 9 bases are shared with TRBD2. Germline V lookup: CDR1 MNHEY, CDR2 SVGAGI. CDR3 size: 13 residues. Trimming took 7 bases from V and 1 from J; bases not matched to a gene: 2. The CDR3 region has the DNA TGTGCCAGCACCACTAGCGGGTCCTACGAGCAGTACTTC. Translation: CASTTSGSYEQYF.

This chain uses TRBV2 with TRBJ1-4; the D is unclear. There are 14 residues in the CDR3. Germline V lookup: CDR1 SNHLY, CDR2 FYNNEI. Trimming took off 4 bases at V and 7 bases at J, with 13 bases between the two ends. The chain's CDR3 is CASSGSLRVEKLFF. The CDR3 nucleotides are TGTGCCAGCAGTGGTTCTTTGAGGGTTGAAAAACTGTTTTTT.

This clone appeared a few times. This chain joins TRBV5-1 and TRBJ2-1; maybe TRBD2 (5 bases). Per the germline V gene, CDR1 is SGHRS and CDR2 is YFSETQ. V was pared by 2 bases and J by 5 bases, with 8 bases between. The CDR3 has 13 residues. The CDR3 nucleotides read TGCGCCAGCAGCTTTGAGGGCGACAATGAGCAGTTCTTC. Translating gives CASSFEGDNEQFF.

V usage is TRBV18 and J usage is TRBJ1-1; perhaps TRBD1 as D (5 bases). Germline assignment: CDR1 KGHSH and CDR2 LQKENI. Trimming removed 3 bases at V and 3 bases at J, with 17 bases between. The CDR3 contains 16 residues. The CDR3 DNA sequence: TGTGCCAGCTCACCGCCCCAAGCAGGGAGGGACACTGAAGCTTTCTTT. This gives the protein CASSPPQAGRDTEAFF.

The V gene is TRBV19, the J gene TRBJ1-3; 9 nucleotides align to TRBD1. V lost 6 bases and J lost 0; bases outside the gene matches: 6. This CDR3 comprises 16 residues. The germline gives CDR1 LNHDA, CDR2 SQIVND (reference sequence). For the CDR3, the DNA is TGTGCCAGTAGGTTGACAGGGGGTTTCTCTGGAAACACCATATATTTT. Its translation is CASRLTGGFSGNTIYF.